This record looks at one T cell receptor beta chain sequence and its context. Its cognate antigen is unknown. Assay: immunoSEQ multiplex PCR; the TCRdb copy retains only in-frame clones and omits some. Of tens of thousands of clones in the sample, 84% were seen once. The CDR3 is 16 residues long. Germline V gene data show CDR1 as MDHEN and CDR2 as SYDVKM. Losses at the gene ends were 10 bases for V and 1 base for J; bases not matched to a gene: 13. This specimen belongs to a study of PD-L1 blockade in urothelial cancer. As for the study in general: About 90% of the roughly 29 patients were men who had bladder-origin urothelial cancer.

Time point: pretreatment peripheral blood. Per-patient samples, pretreatment and on-treatment, numbered 1 to 8. Findings and caveats of the study: Patients with below-median pretreatment blood clonality survived longer.

The V call is TRBV28, the J call TRBJ1-1; 9 positions match TRBD1. The sample consisted of PBMCs, taken around atezolizumab (anti-PD-L1) treatment. The receptor was isolated from an older woman with urothelial cancer. For the CDR3, the DNA is TGTGCCACCCAGGGCGAAAGGGACAGGGCGAACACTGAAGCTTTCTTT. Translating it yields CATQGERDRANTEAFF.